Below are 13 T cell receptor beta chains sequenced from a single sample in a study of T-cell reconstitution after alpha-beta-depleted transplantation in children. Unique molecular identifiers featured in how the TCRbeta library was prepared. TCRdb ran MiXCR on the PCR reads and lists one entry per CDR3 protein. In the table there are roughly 590,000 distinct CDR3 sequences, around a sixth of which are singletons. This specimen was PBMCs from the stem cell graft donor, taken from the stem cell graft. These TCRs come from a human donor who donated a stem cell graft to a child with acute myeloid leukemia.

This clonotype has more than one count but fewer than ten. CDR3 in DNA: TGCGCCAGCAGTCGTCCCCCCCGGGTCACTGAAGCTTTCTTT. This translates into CASSRPPRVTEAFF. The rearrangement links TRBV10-2 to TRBJ1-1, with no clear D. Germline loops: CDR1 WSHSY, CDR2 SAAADI. V gave up 5 bases and J gave up 4 bases, with 14 bases separating them. The CDR3 contains 14 residues.

This clonotype was seen at least ten times. The J gene is TRBJ1-6, the V gene TRBV30; D remains ambiguous. Germline-derived CDR1 and CDR2 are GTSNPN and SVGIG (reference sequence). Trimming shortened V by 0 bases and J by 4 bases, and 10 bases separated the two germline ends. CDR3 length: 15 residues. The CDR3 loop is CAWSVLQTYNSPLHF. For the CDR3, the DNA is TGTGCCTGGAGTGTACTACAGACGTATAATTCACCCCTCCACTTT.

This clonotype was seen a few times. This sequence joins TRBV5-5 and TRBJ2-5, with 8 bases fitting TRBD2. This CDR3 has 14 amino acids. Losses at the gene ends were 4 bases for V and 3 bases for J; bases not matched to a gene: 5. Germline loops: CDR1 SGHKS, CDR2 YYEKEE (reference sequence). CDR3 nucleotide sequence: TGTGCCAGCAGCCATAGCGGGGAAGAAGAGACCCAGTACTTC. Protein product: CASSHSGEEETQYF.

The J gene is TRBJ1-2, the V gene TRBV27, with D possibly matching TRBD1 (5 bases). Deletions cut 1 base from V and 8 bases from J, with 17 bases between. Germline V CDR1 and CDR2: MNHEY, SMNVEV (reference sequence). The CDR3 runs 15 residues. DNA of the CDR3: TGTGCCAGCAGTTTATTTGGGGGGGGAGCCAGCGGCTACACCTTC. Amino acids: CASSLFGGGASGYTF.

Only a few counts were recorded for this clonotype. The chain joins TRBV7-2 to TRBJ2-1, with D tentatively TRBD1 or TRBD2 (5 bases each). This CDR3 has 17 amino acids. Looked up from germline, CDR1 is SGHTA and CDR2 is FQGNSA. Trimming took 2 bases from V and 4 from J, leaving 18 bases between them. The CDR3: CASSLRGAGSMYNEQFF. The CDR3 DNA reads as TGTGCCAGCAGCTTAAGAGGGGCAGGGTCTATGTACAATGAGCAGTTCTTC.

This clonotype was observed many times. CDR3: CASSFVSGGELFF. The CDR3 DNA follows: TGTGCCAGCAGTTTCGTTTCCGGCGGGGAGCTGTTTTTT. This sequence joins TRBV12-3 or TRBV12-4 and TRBJ2-2; the D is unclear. This CDR3 contains 13 residues. With 3 bases removed from V and 7 bases from J, the gap between germline ends came to 9 bases.

There are a few counts of this clonotype. This sequence joins TRBV7-2 and TRBJ2-7, with no clear D. Per the germline V gene, CDR1 is SGHTA and CDR2 is FQGNSA. The CDR3 is 17 amino acids. Between the trimmed V and J ends, which lost 2 bases and 1 base, there was a span of 18 bases. CDR3 in amino acids: CASSLLVVGQESYEQYF. The CDR3 bases are TGTGCCAGCAGCTTACTTGTCGTTGGGCAGGAGTCCTACGAGCAGTACTTC.

This clonotype was detected only a few times. The chain joins TRBV5-1 to TRBJ2-7; D unclear. Trimming took off 0 bases at V and 0 bases at J, with 7 bases between the two ends. Germline lookup yields CDR1 SGHRS and CDR2 YFSETQ. This CDR3 spans 14 amino acids. Here the CDR3 reads CASSLDSRSYEQYV. The CDR3 DNA sequence: TGCGCCAGCAGCTTGGACAGTCGCTCCTACGAGCAGTACGTC.

This clonotype was counted at least ten times. The CDR3 nucleotides are TGCAGTGCTCACAGGAAGCGGGGGGGCCGAGAGACCCAGTACTTC. This gives the protein CSAHRKRGGRETQYF. This chain connects TRBV20-1 to TRBJ2-5, with TRBD2 matching over 10 bases. CDR1 and CDR2 (germline): DFQATT, SNEGSKA (reference sequence). CDR3 length equals 15 residues. V trimming: 5 bases; J trimming: 4 bases; junction bases outside the gene matches: 10.

Ten or more counts support this clonotype. V gene TRBV7-2 combines with J gene TRBJ1-5, with unresolved D. The CDR3 runs to 14 residues. V lost 1 base, J lost 5 bases, and 9 bases lay in between. Germline V gives CDR1 SGHTA, CDR2 FQGNSA. The CDR3 bases are TGTGCCAGCAGCTTAGGGGTATCCTATCAGCCCCAGCATTTT. It specifies CASSLGVSYQPQHF.

This clonotype came up a few times. CDR3 nucleotide sequence: TGCGCCAGCAGCTTGGAACTAGCCTACGAGCAGTACTTC. It is translated as CASSLELAYEQYF. The chain employs TRBV5-1 and TRBJ2-7; TRBD2 might be the D (5 bases). There are 13 residues in the CDR3. The V end lost 0 bases, the J end lost 2 bases, and 6 bases lay between the germline ends. In germline, CDR1 is SGHRS, CDR2 YFSETQ.

The rearrangement joins TRBV27 to TRBJ1-1; 10 nucleotides align to TRBD1. The CDR3 length is 14 residues. V lost 5 bases and J lost 2; bases outside the gene matches: 2. Germline V gene lookup returns CDR1 MNHEY and CDR2 SMNVEV (reference sequence). CDR3 amino acids: CASSTTGGNTEAFF. CDR3 DNA: TGTGCCAGCAGTACGACAGGGGGCAACACTGAAGCTTTCTTT.

Worth noting for this clonotype: A much more abundant neighbour one base away suggests this may be a read error. The genes are TRBV7-7 and TRBJ2-1; TRBD1 matches at 9 bases. The CDR3 runs 14 residues. The ends lost 6 bases at V and 6 bases at J; junction bases unmatched: 6. The germline V gene has CDR1 SSHAT and CDR2 FNYEAQ (reference sequence). The CDR3 is CASSPGTGSNEQFF. As DNA, the CDR3 is TGTGCCAGCAGTCCCGGGACAGGGAGCAATGAGCAGTTCTTC.